These 24 T cell receptor beta chains were all obtained from the same sample, sequenced in a study of shared clonotypes between healthy human individuals. The table came from immunoSEQ multiplex PCR; TCRdb's copy has only in-frame clones and leaves some out. The table lists about 1.9 million clones, 93% of them singletons. Terminally differentiated effector memory CD45RA+ cells were excluded from the naive CD8 cells, which were CD45RO-negative and positively selected for CCR7. The sample taken for sequencing was naive CD8+ T cells from PBMCs. These receptors were collected from a man between 18 and 35 years old in good health. Some clones in this sample may be carry-over from other donors' samples.

The J gene is TRBJ2-3, the V gene TRBV6-1, with D tentatively TRBD2 (5 bases). CDR1 and CDR2 from the germline V gene are MNHNS and SASEGT. Trimming stripped 7 bases from V and 0 bases from J, with 11 bases between. This CDR3 is 14 amino acids long. CDR3 nucleotides: TGTGCCAGCACCGGTGGCGGGAGCACAGATACGCAGTATTTT. Translated: CASTGGGSTDTQYF.

Regarding this clone: The sample has other DNA sequences that encode this CDR3 too. The chain is built from TRBV7-9 and TRBJ2-7; weak D call: TRBD1 (5 bases). The CDR3 spans 13 residues. Trimming cost V 5 bases and J 0 bases, with 8 bases left between them. Germline V gives CDR1 SEHNR, CDR2 FQNEAQ (reference sequence). The CDR3 region is CASSSDSSYEQYF. The CDR3 region has the DNA TGTGCCAGCAGCAGCGACAGCTCCTACGAGCAGTACTTC.

The chain carries TRBV7-9 and TRBJ2-3, with D possibly being TRBD1 or TRBD2 (5 bases each). V shed 5 bases and J shed 3 bases, with 12 bases lying between them. This CDR3 has 14 residues. In germline, CDR1 is SEHNR, CDR2 FQNEAQ (reference sequence). The CDR3 loop is CASSNRGGTDTQYF. The CDR3 DNA follows: TGTGCCAGCAGCAACCGTGGGGGAACAGATACGCAGTATTTT. The complete variable domain, with remaining parts taken from reference TRBV7-9 and TRBJ2-3, reads DTGVSQNPRHKITKRGQNVTFRCDPISEHNRLYWYRQTLGQGPEFLTYFQNEAQLEKSRLLSDRFSAERPKGSFSTLEIQRTEQGDSAMYLCASSNRGGTDTQYFGPGTRLTVL.

This clone was found a few times. This CDR3 reads CASRAPNTEAFF. The CDR3 nucleotides read TGTGCCAGTCGCGCTCCGAACACTGAAGCTTTCTTT. The chain carries TRBV7-9 and TRBJ1-1; D gene unclear. This CDR3 comprises 12 residues. The germline V gene has CDR1 SEHNR and CDR2 FQNEAQ (reference sequence). Deletions cut 9 bases from V and 1 base from J, with 9 bases between.

The chain carries TRBV7-7 and TRBJ2-1; unclear D gene. The CDR3 covers 13 residues. Deletions cut 4 bases from V and 9 bases from J, with 13 bases between. CDR1 is SSHAT and CDR2 is FNYEAQ in the germline V gene (reference sequence). As DNA, the CDR3 is TGTGCCAGCAGCTCGGAAACCCACACTGAGCAGTTCTTC. Amino acid sequence: CASSSETHTEQFF.

V and J are TRBV7-8 and TRBJ1-2; D gene unclear. This CDR3 comprises 15 residues. Germline V gene data show CDR1 as SGHVS and CDR2 as FQNEAQ. The V and J ends lost 5 bases and 2 bases respectively, with 15 bases between them. The CDR3 loop reads CASSLASERNYGYTF. CDR3 DNA: TGTGCCAGCAGCCTTGCCTCTGAAAGGAACTATGGCTACACCTTC.

The chain couples TRBV11-2 to TRBJ2-1, with 7 bases aligning to TRBD2. The CDR3 loop spans 15 amino acids. Per germline, CDR1 SGHAT and CDR2 FQNNGV. V was pared by 5 bases and J by 9 bases, with 13 bases of the junction left unmatched. For the CDR3, the DNA is TGTGCCAGCAGCGCGAGCGGGACTGGGTACGGTGAGCAGTTCTTC. It specifies CASSASGTGYGEQFF.

The chain couples TRBV19 to TRBJ2-7; D not certain. Germline CDR1 LNHDA, CDR2 SQIVND (reference sequence). The CDR3 is 15 residues long. The V and J ends lost 4 bases and 7 bases respectively, with 20 bases between them. CDR3 bases: TGTGCCAGTAGTAATACCCAAGGCTTGGAGTGGGAGCAGTACTTC. Its protein is CASSNTQGLEWEQYF.

The chain links TRBV28 to TRBJ2-1, with a tentative D call TRBD1 (6 bases). Germline CDR1 reads MDHEN; CDR2 reads SYDVKM. Trimming took 6 bases from V and 0 from J, leaving 21 bases between them. The CDR3 is 18 residues long. As DNA, the CDR3 is TGTGCCAGCAGCTCGTTATGGCTGGACAGAGGCTCCTACAATGAGCAGTTCTTC. Translation gives CASSSLWLDRGSYNEQFF.

This clone was recorded only once. The chain is built from TRBV7-9 and TRBJ1-3, with D tentatively TRBD1 (5 bases). The CDR3 is 16 amino acids. V gave up 6 bases and J gave up 0 bases, with 15 bases separating them. CDR1 is SEHNR and CDR2 is FQNEAQ in the germline V gene (reference sequence). CDR3 region: CASSLLTGGSGNTIYF. DNA for the CDR3: TGTGCCAGCAGTCTCCTCACTGGGGGCTCTGGAAACACCATATATTTT.

The rearrangement uses TRBV4-2 and TRBJ1-2; D remains unclear. Trimming removed 1 base from V and 6 bases from J, with 12 bases in between. Germline V gives CDR1 LGHNA, CDR2 YNFKEQ. The CDR3 length is 14 residues. The CDR3 reads CASSQATARDGYTF. The CDR3 DNA reads as TGTGCCAGCAGCCAAGCCACAGCCAGAGATGGCTACACCTTC.

On this clone itself: Other DNA sequences in the same sample also yield this CDR3. The rearrangement links TRBV6-1 to TRBJ2-5, with a tentative D call TRBD1 (5 bases). This CDR3 region has 13 residues. Between the trimmed V and J ends, which lost 2 bases and 3 bases, there was a span of 7 bases. Looked up from germline, CDR1 is MNHNS and CDR2 is SASEGT. CDR3: CASSEWGEETQYF. CDR3 nucleotides: TGTGCCAGCAGTGAATGGGGCGAAGAGACCCAGTACTTC.

This clone came up once. The V gene is TRBV7-9, the J gene TRBJ2-1; D perhaps matches TRBD2 (5 bases). The CDR3 has 14 residues. Trimming removed 4 bases at V and 12 bases at J, with 19 bases between. From germline, CDR1 is SEHNR and CDR2 FQNEAQ (reference sequence). DNA of the CDR3: TGTGCCAGCAGCTCAGAGGAGGAGCAGCACGCGCAGTTCTTC. Amino acids: CASSSEEEQHAQFF.

This chain uses TRBV29-1 with TRBJ1-2, with D unclear. From germline, CDR1 is SQVTM and CDR2 ANQGSEA. This CDR3 spans 14 amino acids. The V and J ends lost 1 base and 10 bases respectively, with 19 bases between them. As DNA, the CDR3 is TGCAGCGTTGAAGGCACAGACCATTTAAGGCTCTACACCTTC. This gives the protein CSVEGTDHLRLYTF.

The chain recombines TRBV2 with TRBJ2-3, with D possibly TRBD1 on 6 matching bases. The CDR3 covers 14 residues. V shed 6 bases and J shed 6 bases, with 16 bases lying between them. Germline assignment: CDR1 SNHLY and CDR2 FYNNEI. This CDR3 is CASSEDRDTDTQYF. DNA for the CDR3: TGTGCCAGCAGCGAGGACCGGGACACCGATACGCAGTATTTT.

This clone appeared once. V is TRBV7-3 and J is TRBJ2-2; D is uncertain. In germline, CDR1 is SGHTA, CDR2 FQGTGA. The CDR3 consists of 14 residues. The ends were cut back, 7 bases at V and 3 bases at J, with 12 bases in the middle. The CDR3 nucleotides read TGTGCCAGCAAGCACAGTCCTTACACCGGGGAGCTGTTTTTT. Protein: CASKHSPYTGELFF.

This chain links TRBV5-4 with TRBJ2-3; 8 bases line up with TRBD2. Looked up from germline, CDR1 is SGHNT and CDR2 is YYREEE (reference sequence). CDR3 length equals 16 residues. V lost 4 bases to trimming and J lost 5 bases; unmatched junction nucleotides: 12. This CDR3 reads CASSLKRERKRDTQYF. DNA for the CDR3: TGTGCCAGCAGCCTCAAGCGGGAGCGGAAACGAGATACGCAGTATTTT.

This clone was observed a handful of times. This chain connects TRBV7-6 to TRBJ1-1; D gene unclear. Trimming took 4 bases from V and 11 from J, leaving 17 bases between them. Germline assignment: CDR1 SGHVS and CDR2 FNYEAQ. The CDR3 has 13 amino acids. The CDR3 sequence is CASSSRGPLWAFF. CDR3 sequence (DNA): TGTGCCAGCAGCTCAAGAGGCCCCCTGTGGGCTTTCTTT.

The genes are TRBV15 and TRBJ2-3, with D possibly being TRBD2 (6 bases). The CDR3 covers 15 residues. Trimming removed 3 bases at V and 5 bases at J, with 15 bases between. CDR1 LNHNV and CDR2 YYDKDF come from the germline V gene (reference sequence). Here the CDR3 reads CATSRSWEVVDTQYF. CDR3 bases: TGTGCCACCAGCAGGAGCTGGGAGGTAGTAGATACGCAGTATTTT.

V usage is TRBV13 and J usage is TRBJ2-2; 11 bases fit TRBD2. The J segment lost 0 bases and the V segment lost 6 bases, leaving 9 bases of the junction unmatched. The CDR3 covers 18 residues. Germline-derived CDR1 and CDR2 are PRHDT and FYEKMQ (reference sequence). CDR3 region: CASSPLAGGTTNTGELFF. The CDR3 DNA is TGTGCCAGCAGTCCCTTAGCGGGAGGGACAACGAACACCGGGGAGCTGTTTTTT.

As for this clone: A single base separates this from a much larger clone, so it may be a read error. This chain links TRBV14 with TRBJ2-7; 7 bases map to TRBD2. There are 14 residues in the CDR3. V shed 4 bases, J shed 0 bases, and the junction held 3 bases outside the gene matches. The germline V gene encodes CDR1 SGHDN and CDR2 FVKESK. The CDR3 is CASSPRGSSYEQYF. The CDR3 DNA follows: TGTGCCAGCAGCCCGCGGGGGAGCTCCTACGAGCAGTACTTC.

The rearrangement uses TRBV30 and TRBJ1-1, with no clear D. Deletions cut 2 bases from V and 10 bases from J, with 11 bases between. This CDR3 is built from 11 residues. Germline V gene lookup returns CDR1 GTSNPN and CDR2 SVGIG (reference sequence). CDR3 in amino acids: CAWSSAAGAFF. The CDR3 nucleotides read TGTGCCTGGAGTTCGGCCGCGGGAGCTTTCTTT.

This clone was seen only a few times. The chain carries TRBV4-2 and TRBJ1-1; D might be TRBD1 (5 bases). CDR1 and CDR2 from the germline V gene are LGHNA and YNFKEQ. CDR3 length: 15 residues. The V end lost 8 bases, the J end lost 2 bases, and 18 bases lay between the germline ends. The CDR3, as DNA: TGTGCCAGCCGGGGGACTTTTTTGGGAAACACTGAAGCTTTCTTT. Amino acids: CASRGTFLGNTEAFF.

V usage is TRBV9 and J usage is TRBJ1-1; D is perhaps TRBD1 (5 bases). The CDR3 extends over 18 amino acids. CDR1 and CDR2 from the germline V gene are SGDLS and YYNGEE. Between the trimmed V and J ends, which lost 4 bases and 5 bases, there was a span of 27 bases. The CDR3 sequence: CASSSYPVTGALGTEAFF. Written as DNA, the CDR3 is TGTGCCAGCAGCTCCTACCCTGTAACAGGCGCCCTGGGGACTGAAGCTTTCTTT.